These T cell receptor beta chains were read from a single sample in a study of cytomegalovirus exposure and HLA in healthy donors. Only in-frame clones appear in the TCRdb table, and some are missing; sequencing was by immunoSEQ multiplex PCR. This sample has 75,000 to 90,000 clones; roughly 79% occur once, and the top ten carry roughly a fifth. Sequenced sample: PBMCs. Every receptor here comes from a middle-aged woman in good health and CMV-seropositive. The CDR3 runs from the conserved cysteine through the conserved F or W. D genes are given only for firm matches. Clone size is given for some rows only: seen once, a few or many times, or a class if the clone is expanded.

J,D,V,size,CDR3,DNA
TRBJ2-3,TRBD2,TRBV14,NA,CASRANQGLAGAVDTQYF,TGTGCCAGCAGAGCTAACCAAGGACTAGCGGGAGCAGTAGATACGCAGTATTTT
TRBJ1-1,NA,TRBV19,once,CASRTGPEAFF,TGTGCCAGTCGTACAGGTCCTGAAGCTTTCTTT
TRBJ1-2,TRBD1,TRBV4-1,NA,CASSQVRGQGYTF,TGCGCCAGCAGCCAAGTCAGGGGGCAGGGCTACACCTTC
TRBJ2-7,NA,TRBV5-6,NA,CASSPMVANTSYEQYF,TGTGCCAGCAGCCCGATGGTAGCTAATACCTCCTACGAGCAGTACTTC
TRBJ2-5,NA,TRBV10-2,once,CASSLVRETQYF,TGCGCCAGCAGCTTAGTCCGGGAGACCCAGTACTTC
TRBJ2-3,TRBD2,TRBV5-1,NA,CASSISGGLDTQYF,TGCGCCAGCTCTATTAGCGGGGGTCTGGATACGCAGTATTTT
TRBJ1-2,TRBD1,TRBV27,NA,CASRRDREELSYTF,TGTGCCAGCAGGAGGGACAGGGAGGAACTAAGTTACACCTTC
TRBJ2-7,NA,TRBV29-1,NA,CSARDSEQYF,TGCAGCGCTCGGGACTCCGAGCAGTACTTC
TRBJ1-1,TRBD1,TRBV7-8,NA,CASSSRRGRAEAFF,TGTGCCAGCAGCTCGAGGAGGGGGCGGGCTGAAGCTTTCTTT
TRBJ1-5,NA,TRBV30,NA,CAFAGRGNQPQHF,TGTGCCTTTGCGGGCAGGGGAAATCAGCCCCAGCATTTT
TRBJ1-5,NA,TRBV7-2,NA,CASSLAGGAGQPQHF,TGTGCCAGCAGCTTAGCGGGGGGGGCGGGTCAGCCCCAGCATTTT
TRBJ2-3,TRBD2,TRBV4-2,NA,CASSLTSGGAADTQYF,TGTGCCAGCAGCCTCACTAGCGGGGGGGCGGCAGATACGCAGTATTTT
TRBJ2-1,NA,TRBV28,NA,CASTTPNLRQASSYNEQFF,TGTGCCAGCACCACTCCAAACCTTCGACAGGCCAGCTCCTACAATGAGCAGTTCTTC
TRBJ1-5,NA,TRBV5-6,NA,CASSGQHNQPQHF,TGTGCCAGCAGCGGACAGCACAATCAGCCCCAGCATTTT
TRBJ2-2,TRBD2,TRBV5-1,NA,CASSVTSGNTGELFF,TGCGCCAGCAGCGTGACTAGCGGCAACACCGGGGAGCTGTTTTTT
TRBJ2-1,NA,TRBV4-2,NA,CASSQERQLAYNEQFF,TGTGCCAGCAGCCAAGAGCGCCAGCTAGCGTACAATGAGCAGTTCTTC